This T cell receptor (beta chain) came from a study of T cell responses to AZD1222 COVID-19 vaccine. The germline V gene encodes CDR1 MNHEY and CDR2 SVGAGI. Unmatched junction bases numbered 5, after V lost 6 bases and J lost 4 bases. The CDR3 extends over 13 amino acids. Sequencing was performed with immunoSEQ multiplex PCR; in TCRdb, only in-frame clones are kept and a portion is missing. The table has about 120,000 clones, approximately 90% seen once. Study-level points and caveats: Just 5 or 6 AZD1222 recipients tested seropositive at baseline. Most donors were white British, females outnumbered males, and clonal diversity was possibly underestimated.

Concerning this clone itself: Its cognate antigen is unknown.

The sequencing used peripheral blood, collected on day 0 of AZD1222 vaccination. J is TRBJ2-7 and V is TRBV6-5; 8 bases fit TRBD1. The clonotype comes from an adult in good health. CDR3 coding DNA: TGTGCCAGCAGCTGGACAGGGAGGTACGAGCAGTACTTC. Translation gives CASSWTGRYEQYF.